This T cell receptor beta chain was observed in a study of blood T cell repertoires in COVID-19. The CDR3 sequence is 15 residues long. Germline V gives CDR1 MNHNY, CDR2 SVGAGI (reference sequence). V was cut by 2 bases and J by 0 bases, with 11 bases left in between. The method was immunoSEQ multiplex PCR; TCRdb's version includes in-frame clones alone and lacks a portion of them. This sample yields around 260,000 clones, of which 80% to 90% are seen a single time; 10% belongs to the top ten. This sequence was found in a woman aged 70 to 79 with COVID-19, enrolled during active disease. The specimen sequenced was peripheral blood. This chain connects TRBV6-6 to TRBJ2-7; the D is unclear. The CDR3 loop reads CASSYADTSSYEQYF. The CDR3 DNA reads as TGTGCCAGCAGTTACGCAGACACCAGCTCCTACGAGCAGTACTTC.